This is a list of T cell receptor beta chains from one sample in a study of molecular identifiers for immune sequencing clone quantification. TCRdb recomputed calls from the PCR reads with MiXCR, one row per CDR3 protein. The table has nearly 650,000 distinct CDR3 sequences, over 25% seen once. Sequences were obtained from naive CD8+ T cells from blood, with Jurkat cell RNA spiked in. These receptors were taken from a human donor in good health. Some libraries in this study had Jurkat cell RNA spiked in. The CDR3 runs from the conserved cysteine through the conserved F or W. Fields, in order: D gene, V gene, clone size, J gene, CDR3 DNA, CDR3 protein. The D gene is left open where the match is weak. Clone size is not always given. Where it is, it says once, few, many or a class for expanded clones.

d_gene: TRBD1
v_gene: TRBV5-5
abundance: many
j_gene: TRBJ1-6
CDR3nt: TGTGCCAGCAGCGCCAGGGGGTCGGCTGATAATTCACCCCTCCACTTT
CDR3aa: CASSARGSADNSPLHF

d_gene: .
v_gene: TRBV30
abundance: once
j_gene: TRBJ1-3
CDR3nt: TGTGCCAGGAGTCCCTCTGGCCCTACCCTTTCCTCTGGAAACACCATATATTTT
CDR3aa: CARSPSGPTLSSGNTIYF

d_gene: .
v_gene: TRBV15
abundance: few
j_gene: TRBJ1-2
CDR3nt: TGTGCCACCAGCAGATCTCCACCCAGGGGAGACTATGGCTACACCTTC
CDR3aa: CATSRSPPRGDYGYTF

d_gene: TRBD2
v_gene: TRBV12-3/TRBV12-4
abundance: .
j_gene: TRBJ2-5
CDR3nt: TGTGCCAGCAGTTCTTGGGCGGGGGGGCTGGAGACCCAGTACTTC
CDR3aa: CASSSWAGGLETQYF

d_gene: TRBD2
v_gene: TRBV9
abundance: .
j_gene: TRBJ2-1
CDR3nt: TGTGCCAGCAGCTCCCGACTAGCCGACACCTACAATGAGCAGATCTTC
CDR3aa: CASSSRLADTYNEQIF

d_gene: .
v_gene: TRBV12-3/TRBV12-4
abundance: many
j_gene: TRBJ2-3
CDR3nt: TGTGCCAGCAGTTGGATTAGTCAGGCAGATACGCAGTATTTT
CDR3aa: CASSWISQADTQYF

d_gene: .
v_gene: TRBV7-6
abundance: few
j_gene: TRBJ1-6
CDR3nt: TGTGCCAGCAGTGAGGGAGCTCCTGGTTATAATTCACCCCTCCACTTT
CDR3aa: CASSEGAPGYNSPLHF

d_gene: .
v_gene: TRBV7-9
abundance: .
j_gene: TRBJ2-7
CDR3nt: TGTGCCAGCAGCCGGGACAACACAGCCTACGTGCAGTACTTC
CDR3aa: CASSRDNTAYVQYF

d_gene: TRBD2
v_gene: TRBV4-1
abundance: many
j_gene: TRBJ2-3
CDR3nt: TGCGCCAGCAGCTTGCGAGCGGGGGGTCAAGATACGCAGTATTTT
CDR3aa: CASSLRAGGQDTQYF

d_gene: .
v_gene: TRBV6-1
abundance: many
j_gene: TRBJ2-7
CDR3nt: TGTGCCAGCATTCAGCGTCTGGCCCCCTACGAGCAGTACTTC
CDR3aa: CASIQRLAPYEQYF

d_gene: .
v_gene: TRBV7-2
abundance: many
j_gene: TRBJ1-1
CDR3nt: TGTGCCAGCAGCTCTAATATAATGGGAGTCGATGAAGCTTTCTTT
CDR3aa: CASSSNIMGVDEAFF

d_gene: .
v_gene: TRBV19
abundance: few
j_gene: TRBJ1-1
CDR3nt: TGTGCCAGTAGTATAGATCCCGACAGAAAGGGGACTGAAGCTTTCTTT
CDR3aa: CASSIDPDRKGTEAFF

d_gene: .
v_gene: TRBV15
abundance: few
j_gene: TRBJ1-1
CDR3nt: TGTGCCACCAGCAGTACCACAGGGCGCCTGGGGAACACTGAAGCTTTCTTT
CDR3aa: CATSSTTGRLGNTEAFF

d_gene: TRBD1
v_gene: TRBV2
abundance: .
j_gene: TRBJ2-7
CDR3nt: TGTGCCAGCAGTACGCCCGACAGGGTGCTGGGGGAGCAGTACTTC
CDR3aa: CASSTPDRVLGEQYF

d_gene: TRBD1
v_gene: TRBV12-3/TRBV12-4
abundance: few
j_gene: TRBJ1-1
CDR3nt: TGTGCCAGCAGCCTAACAGGGGGGCGCACTGAAGCTTTCTTT
CDR3aa: CASSLTGGRTEAFF

d_gene: .
v_gene: TRBV5-6
abundance: .
j_gene: TRBJ1-1
CDR3nt: TGTGCCAGCAGCTTAAAACAGGGGAACACTGAAGCTTTCTTT
CDR3aa: CASSLKQGNTEAFF

d_gene: TRBD2
v_gene: TRBV4-3
abundance: few
j_gene: TRBJ2-1
CDR3nt: TGCACCAGCAGCCAAGATTCAAGTCTAGCGGGGGGCGGTCCGCGGAATGAGCAGTTCTTC
CDR3aa: CTSSQDSSLAGGGPRNEQFF

d_gene: TRBD2
v_gene: TRBV12-3/TRBV12-4
abundance: .
j_gene: TRBJ2-2
CDR3nt: TGTGCCAGCAGCCATGGACTAGCGGCTACGAACACCGGGGAGCTGTTTTTT
CDR3aa: CASSHGLAATNTGELFF

d_gene: .
v_gene: TRBV3-1
abundance: .
j_gene: TRBJ1-5
CDR3nt: TGTGCCAGCAGCCAAGGGGAGGTGGGGTTGGTGCCGCCCCAGCATTTT
CDR3aa: CASSQGEVGLVPPQHF

d_gene: TRBD2
v_gene: TRBV4-1
abundance: few
j_gene: TRBJ2-7
CDR3nt: TGCGCCAGCAGCCAAGCCCTGGGCGGGAGGGCCTACGAGCAGTACTTC
CDR3aa: CASSQALGGRAYEQYF

d_gene: .
v_gene: TRBV5-8
abundance: many
j_gene: TRBJ2-7
CDR3nt: TGTGCCAGCAGCCCCCGACAGGCCAGTTACGAGCAGTACTTC
CDR3aa: CASSPRQASYEQYF

d_gene: .
v_gene: TRBV4-1
abundance: .
j_gene: TRBJ2-1
CDR3nt: TGCGCCAGCAGCCACGCTAATTCGGATGAGCAGTTCTTC
CDR3aa: CASSHANSDEQFF

d_gene: .
v_gene: TRBV12-3/TRBV12-4
abundance: few
j_gene: TRBJ1-4
CDR3nt: TGTGCCAGCAGTTTACGACAGAGAGTCGAAAAACTGTTTTTT
CDR3aa: CASSLRQRVEKLFF

d_gene: TRBD2
v_gene: TRBV5-6
abundance: .
j_gene: TRBJ2-5
CDR3nt: TGTGCCGGCAGCAGGACTAGCGGAGGGGAAGAGACCCAGTACTTC
CDR3aa: CAGSRTSGGEETQYF

d_gene: TRBD1
v_gene: TRBV19
abundance: .
j_gene: TRBJ2-1
CDR3nt: TGTGCCAGTAGTCGTGAAAAGACAGGGCGAACCTACAATGAGCAGCTCTTC
CDR3aa: CASSREKTGRTYNEQLF

d_gene: .
v_gene: TRBV7-6
abundance: few
j_gene: TRBJ2-1
CDR3nt: TGTGCCAGCAGCTTGCGGACTTCTCCTAAGGATGAGCAGTTCTTC
CDR3aa: CASSLRTSPKDEQFF

d_gene: .
v_gene: TRBV24-1
abundance: .
j_gene: TRBJ2-2
CDR3nt: TGTGCCACCCAAGACCCGGGATCCGGGGAGCTGTTTTTT
CDR3aa: CATQDPGSGELFF

d_gene: .
v_gene: TRBV11-3
abundance: few
j_gene: TRBJ2-1
CDR3nt: TGTGCCAGCAGCCCGACAGACAGGACCCCCAATGAGCAGTTCTTC
CDR3aa: CASSPTDRTPNEQFF

d_gene: TRBD1
v_gene: TRBV6-2/TRBV6-3
abundance: many
j_gene: TRBJ1-2
CDR3nt: TGTGCCAGCAGTCCCGGGACAGGGAAGAACTATGGCTACACCTTC
CDR3aa: CASSPGTGKNYGYTF

d_gene: .
v_gene: TRBV28
abundance: .
j_gene: TRBJ1-4
CDR3nt: TGTGCCAGCAGTTTCAGAGGACAGCTGAATGAAAAACTGTTTTTT
CDR3aa: CASSFRGQLNEKLFF

d_gene: .
v_gene: TRBV6-1
abundance: few
j_gene: TRBJ2-1
CDR3nt: TGTGCCAGCAGTGAAGAAGGTACGGAAACGATAATCTACAATGAGCAGTTCTTC
CDR3aa: CASSEEGTETIIYNEQFF

d_gene: TRBD2
v_gene: TRBV9
abundance: .
j_gene: TRBJ2-3
CDR3nt: TGTGCCAGCAGCGTAGATGCGGGAGCATCAGATACGCAGTATTTT
CDR3aa: CASSVDAGASDTQYF

d_gene: .
v_gene: TRBV7-9
abundance: many
j_gene: TRBJ1-1
CDR3nt: TGTGCCGGCACAATACCGGGGACTGAAGCTTTCTTT
CDR3aa: CAGTIPGTEAFF

d_gene: .
v_gene: TRBV4-3
abundance: .
j_gene: TRBJ2-1
CDR3nt: TGCGCCAGCAGCCAGCGCCGGCTAGCGACCTACAATGAGCAGTTCTTC
CDR3aa: CASSQRRLATYNEQFF

d_gene: TRBD2
v_gene: TRBV28
abundance: many
j_gene: TRBJ2-3
CDR3nt: TGTGCCAGCAGTCCCCGACGTGGGAGGGAGGTAGATACGCAGTATTTT
CDR3aa: CASSPRRGREVDTQYF

d_gene: .
v_gene: TRBV9
abundance: few
j_gene: TRBJ1-3
CDR3nt: TGTGCCAGCAGCGAAACAGGGACGAACACCATATATTTT
CDR3aa: CASSETGTNTIYF

d_gene: .
v_gene: TRBV14
abundance: few
j_gene: TRBJ2-7
CDR3nt: TGTGCCAGCAGCCAAGGGGGGCTCTCCTACGAGCAGTACTTC
CDR3aa: CASSQGGLSYEQYF

d_gene: TRBD2
v_gene: TRBV27
abundance: few
j_gene: TRBJ2-1
CDR3nt: TGTGCCAGCAGGGGACTAGCGGACTACAATGAGCAGTTCTTC
CDR3aa: CASRGLADYNEQFF

d_gene: .
v_gene: TRBV20-1
abundance: few
j_gene: TRBJ2-7
CDR3nt: TGCAGTGCTAGAACCGGCTACGAGCAGTACTTC
CDR3aa: CSARTGYEQYF

d_gene: TRBD2
v_gene: TRBV7-6
abundance: many
j_gene: TRBJ2-2
CDR3nt: TGTGCCAGCAGCCCCGGGACTAGCGGAGCCGGGGAGCTGTTTTTT
CDR3aa: CASSPGTSGAGELFF

d_gene: TRBD2
v_gene: TRBV28
abundance: .
j_gene: TRBJ2-7
CDR3nt: TGTGCCAGCAGTCTCCAATACGGGCGGGAGGCCACCTACGAGCAGTACTTC
CDR3aa: CASSLQYGREATYEQYF

d_gene: .
v_gene: TRBV10-3
abundance: .
j_gene: TRBJ1-1
CDR3nt: TGTGCCATCAGTGAGTCGCTTGTGGGGGTGAACACTGAAGCTTTCTTT
CDR3aa: CAISESLVGVNTEAFF

d_gene: .
v_gene: TRBV12-3/TRBV12-4
abundance: .
j_gene: TRBJ1-1
CDR3nt: TGTGCCAGCGGTACCGACCGGGGAAGCACTGAAGCTTTCTTT
CDR3aa: CASGTDRGSTEAFF

d_gene: .
v_gene: TRBV19
abundance: many
j_gene: TRBJ1-5
CDR3nt: TGTGCCAGTAGTACGTGGAGCTCCTACTTTAGCAATCAGCCCCAGCATTTT
CDR3aa: CASSTWSSYFSNQPQHF

d_gene: TRBD1
v_gene: TRBV12-3/TRBV12-4
abundance: few
j_gene: TRBJ2-7
CDR3nt: TGTGCCAGCAGTTTGGGGACAGGGTCCCACGAGCAGTACTTC
CDR3aa: CASSLGTGSHEQYF

d_gene: .
v_gene: TRBV2
abundance: .
j_gene: TRBJ1-5
CDR3nt: TGTGCCAGCAGTGATAGGGGTACCTCACACAATCAGCCCCAGCATTTT
CDR3aa: CASSDRGTSHNQPQHF

d_gene: .
v_gene: TRBV6-6
abundance: few
j_gene: TRBJ1-1
CDR3nt: TGTGCCAGCAGTTACTCGATGGGACACTCGAACACTGAAGCTTTCTTT
CDR3aa: CASSYSMGHSNTEAFF

d_gene: TRBD1
v_gene: TRBV12-3/TRBV12-4
abundance: many
j_gene: TRBJ1-1
CDR3nt: TGTGCCAGCAGCCTCCTGGGACAGAATGAAGCTTTCTTT
CDR3aa: CASSLLGQNEAFF

d_gene: .
v_gene: TRBV2
abundance: few
j_gene: TRBJ1-5
CDR3nt: TGTGCCAGCGTCGGACAAGAGGGATACAATCAGCCCCAGCATTTT
CDR3aa: CASVGQEGYNQPQHF

d_gene: TRBD1
v_gene: TRBV5-5
abundance: .
j_gene: TRBJ1-2
CDR3nt: TGTGCCAGCAGCCCTGACAGGGAGTGGAGCTATGGCTACACCTTC
CDR3aa: CASSPDREWSYGYTF

d_gene: .
v_gene: TRBV29-1
abundance: few
j_gene: TRBJ2-1
CDR3nt: TGCAGCGTTGAAGATGAGGGCAGCTCCTACAATGAGCAGTTCTTC
CDR3aa: CSVEDEGSSYNEQFF

d_gene: .
v_gene: TRBV27
abundance: .
j_gene: TRBJ1-1
CDR3nt: TGTGCCGGCAGTTTCTTGGGGGTCTCGAACACTGAAGCTTTCTTT
CDR3aa: CAGSFLGVSNTEAFF

d_gene: TRBD2
v_gene: TRBV5-1
abundance: many
j_gene: TRBJ2-7
CDR3nt: TGCGCCAGCACCCCGACGGGGGGAGAGCAGTACTTC
CDR3aa: CASTPTGGEQYF